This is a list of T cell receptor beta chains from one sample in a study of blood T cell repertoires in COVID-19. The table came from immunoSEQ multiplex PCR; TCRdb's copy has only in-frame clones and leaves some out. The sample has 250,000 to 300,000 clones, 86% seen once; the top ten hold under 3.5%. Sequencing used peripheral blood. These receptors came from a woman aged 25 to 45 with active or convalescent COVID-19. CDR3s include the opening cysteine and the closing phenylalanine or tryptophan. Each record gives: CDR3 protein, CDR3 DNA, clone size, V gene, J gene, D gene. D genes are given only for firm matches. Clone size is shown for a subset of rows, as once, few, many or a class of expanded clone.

CASSQRAGQETQYF	TGTGCCAGCAGCCAACGAGCGGGGCAAGAGACCCAGTACTTC	NA	TRBV3-1/TRBV3-2	TRBJ2-5	TRBD2
CASSLDDRGGEKLFF	TGCGCCAGCAGCTTGGACGACAGGGGTGGGGAAAAACTGTTTTTT	NA	TRBV5-1	TRBJ1-4	TRBD1
CASKSGGLQETQYF	TGTGCCAGCAAATCAGGGGGCTTGCAAGAGACCCAGTACTTC	NA	TRBV11-2	TRBJ2-5	TRBD1
CASREGAFSHYGYTF	TGCGCCAGCAGGGAGGGGGCCTTCTCGCACTATGGCTACACCTTC	NA	TRBV5-1	TRBJ1-2	TRBD1
CASSLYPSGTDTQYF	TGTGCCAGCAGTTTATATCCTAGCGGCACAGATACGCAGTATTTT	once	TRBV28	TRBJ2-3	NA
CASSLDDRWGGGYTF	TGCGCCAGCAGCTTGGACGACAGGTGGGGCGGTGGCTACACCTTC	NA	TRBV5-1	TRBJ1-2	NA
CSAAQGPNEKLFF	TGCAGCGCAGCACAGGGACCTAATGAAAAACTGTTTTTT	once	TRBV29-1	TRBJ1-4	NA
CASSQSPGYYGYTF	TGTGCCAGCAGCCAATCTCCGGGGTACTATGGCTACACCTTC	NA	TRBV16	TRBJ1-2	NA
CASSFNNQPQHF	TGTGCCAGCAGTTTCAACAATCAGCCCCAGCATTTT	NA	TRBV27	TRBJ1-5	NA
CASSVGGFSNQPQHF	TGTGCCAGCAGCGTAGGAGGGTTCAGCAATCAGCCCCAGCATTTT	once	TRBV9	TRBJ1-5	NA
CASGAQKNTEAFF	TGTGCCAGCGGAGCGCAAAAGAACACTGAAGCTTTCTTT	NA	TRBV2	TRBJ1-1	NA
CASSMWGSTSTDTQYF	TGTGCCAGTAGTATGTGGGGCTCTACTAGCACAGATACGCAGTATTTT	NA	TRBV19	TRBJ2-3	NA
CASSLSGGTEQFF	TGCGCCAGCAGCTTGTCAGGAGGGACTGAGCAGTTCTTC	NA	TRBV5-1	TRBJ2-1	NA
CASSPGRASGGSYTQYF	TGTGCCAGCAGCCCAGGCAGGGCTAGCGGGGGGTCTTATACGCAGTATTTT	NA	TRBV13	TRBJ2-3	TRBD2
CASSWGDRGGTEAFF	TGTGCCAGCAGCTGGGGGGACAGGGGTGGCACTGAAGCTTTCTTT	few	TRBV7-2	TRBJ1-1	TRBD1
CASSLVGGEQFF	TGTGCCAGCAGCTTGGTGGGAGGGGAGCAGTTCTTC	NA	TRBV5-6	TRBJ2-1	TRBD2
CASSQGVEGIGTEAFF	TGCGCCAGCAGCCAAGGGGTAGAGGGAATAGGTACTGAAGCTTTCTTT	NA	TRBV4-3	TRBJ1-1	NA
CAISESYSYEQYF	TGTGCCATCAGTGAGTCTTATTCCTACGAGCAGTACTTC	NA	TRBV10-3	TRBJ2-7	NA
CASSANYRGYNNYEQYF	TGTGCCAGCAGCGCGAACTACAGGGGGTATAACAACTACGAGCAGTACTTC	NA	TRBV3-1/TRBV3-2	TRBJ2-7	TRBD1
CASSQRTGTVYGYTF	TGCGCCAGCAGCCAGAGGACTGGGACAGTCTATGGCTACACCTTC	NA	TRBV4-3	TRBJ1-2	TRBD1
CASSLDSQETQYF	TGCGCCAGCAGCTTGGACAGTCAAGAGACCCAGTACTTC	NA	TRBV5-1	TRBJ2-5	NA
CASSPDRGRGRTGGYTF	TGCGCCAGCAGCCCCGACAGGGGGCGCGGTAGGACAGGGGGCTACACCTTC	NA	TRBV5-1	TRBJ1-2	TRBD1
CASSLQGPTSYNEQFF	TGTGCCAGCAGTTTACAGGGGCCTACATCCTACAATGAGCAGTTCTTC	once	TRBV6-5	TRBJ2-1	TRBD1
CASSMNRGGSGANVLTF	TGTGCCAGTAGTATGAACAGGGGGGGCTCTGGGGCCAACGTCCTGACTTTC	NA	TRBV19	TRBJ2-6	NA
CASSITREVHEQYF	TGTGCCAGTAGTATCACCAGGGAGGTCCACGAGCAGTACTTC	few	TRBV19	TRBJ2-7	NA
CASSYDNGDIQYF	TGTGCCAGCAGTTACGACAACGGGGACATTCAGTACTTC	NA	TRBV6-5	TRBJ2-4	NA
CASSPGTPGDTQYF	TGTGCCAGCAGCCCCGGGACTCCAGGGGATACGCAGTATTTT	NA	TRBV7-9	TRBJ2-3	NA
CASSPDRNEKLFF	TGTGCCAGCTCACCGGACAGGAATGAAAAACTGTTTTTT	NA	TRBV18	TRBJ1-4	TRBD1
CASTPGQWNTEAFF	TGTGCCAGCACACCGGGACAATGGAACACTGAAGCTTTCTTT	NA	TRBV28	TRBJ1-1	NA
CASSVGRGGQNEQFF	TGTGCCAGCAGCGTTGGGCGGGGGGGCCAGAATGAGCAGTTCTTC	NA	TRBV9	TRBJ2-1	TRBD2
CASSLIPPQTGSNTEAFF	TGTGCCAGCTCACTAATCCCCCCCCAGACAGGGTCAAACACTGAAGCTTTCTTT	few	TRBV18	TRBJ1-1	TRBD1
CASSPDTYSNQPQHF	TGTGCCAGCAGTCCGGACACCTATAGCAATCAGCCCCAGCATTTT	NA	TRBV6-1	TRBJ1-5	NA
CASSSPGWVGPLHF	TGTGCCAGCAGCTCCCCAGGCTGGGTTGGACCCCTCCACTTT	NA	TRBV5-6	TRBJ1-6	NA
CAWSDTGLLNEQFF	TGTGCCTGGAGTGATACCGGGTTGCTCAATGAGCAGTTCTTC	NA	TRBV30	TRBJ2-1	NA
CASTYGQGGTEAFF	TGTGCCAGCACCTATGGACAGGGCGGGACTGAAGCTTTCTTT	once	TRBV19	TRBJ1-1	TRBD1
CASSTTGGDYGYTF	TGCGCCAGCAGCACGACAGGGGGTGACTATGGCTACACCTTC	NA	TRBV5-1	TRBJ1-2	TRBD1
CASSDTSGGADTQYF	TGTGCCAGCAGTGACACTAGCGGGGGGGCAGATACGCAGTATTTT	few	TRBV6-4	TRBJ2-3	TRBD2
CAWSVGQGGGTEAFF	TGTGCCTGGAGTGTGGGTCAGGGGGGAGGCACTGAAGCTTTCTTT	once	TRBV30	TRBJ1-1	TRBD1
CASSKQGANVEQYF	TGTGCCAGTAGTAAACAGGGGGCCAACGTCGAGCAGTACTTC	NA	TRBV19	TRBJ2-7	TRBD1
CSVKGQGNEAFF	TGCAGCGTTAAGGGACAGGGGAATGAAGCTTTCTTT	NA	TRBV29-1	TRBJ1-1	TRBD1
CASSLGLAGGRGTDTQYF	TGTGCCAGCAGCTTGGGCCTAGCGGGGGGGCGGGGCACAGATACGCAGTATTTT	NA	TRBV5-4	TRBJ2-3	TRBD2
CASSLSPTGQRLAMTDTQYF	TGTGCCAGCAGTTTATCGCCGACAGGCCAGCGGCTAGCCATGACAGATACGCAGTATTTT	NA	TRBV27	TRBJ2-3	NA
CATSRDHRGTGELFF	TGTGCCACCAGCAGAGATCACAGGGGGACCGGGGAGCTGTTTTTT	once	TRBV15	TRBJ2-2	TRBD1
CASSPSWGEVEQYF	TGTGCCAGCAGCCCCTCCTGGGGGGAGGTCGAGCAGTACTTC	few	TRBV3-1/TRBV3-2	TRBJ2-7	NA
CASSTGTGGQETQYF	TGCGCCAGCAGCACCGGGACAGGGGGCCAAGAGACCCAGTACTTC	NA	TRBV5-1	TRBJ2-5	TRBD1
CASALRGAGVLEQYF	TGTGCTAGTGCCCTCCGTGGGGCGGGGGTACTCGAGCAGTACTTC	NA	TRBV12-5	TRBJ2-7	TRBD2
CASSKHSGAPSSYNEQFF	TGTGCCAGCAGTAAGCATAGCGGGGCCCCCAGCTCCTACAATGAGCAGTTCTTC	NA	TRBV28	TRBJ2-1	TRBD2
CATSASGTGVSGANVLTF	TGTGCCACCAGCGCCTCCGGGACAGGGGTCTCTGGGGCCAACGTCCTGACTTTC	NA	TRBV24-1	TRBJ2-6	TRBD1
CSGRDRGNTEAFF	TGCAGCGGCAGGGACAGGGGGAACACTGAAGCTTTCTTT	NA	TRBV29-1	TRBJ1-1	TRBD1
CASSGQTAYGYTF	TGTGCCAGCAGCGGGCAAACGGCCTATGGCTACACCTTC	NA	TRBV7-2	TRBJ1-2	NA
CASSQSGQEGNGYTF	TGTGCCAGCAGCCAGAGCGGACAGGAGGGGAATGGCTACACCTTC	NA	TRBV4-2	TRBJ1-2	TRBD1
CASSANGMTGLTTGELFF	TGTGCCAGCAGCGCCAATGGAATGACAGGGCTGACCACCGGGGAGCTGTTTTTT	few	TRBV7-2	TRBJ2-2	TRBD1
CASSVIAGANVLTF	TGTGCCAGCAGCGTAATAGCTGGGGCCAACGTCCTGACTTTC	NA	TRBV9	TRBJ2-6	NA
CAWSVRQGWGYTF	TGTGCCTGGAGTGTACGACAGGGTTGGGGCTACACCTTC	NA	TRBV30	TRBJ1-2	TRBD1